This T cell receptor (beta chain) was sequenced for a study of tumor and adjacent non-tumor tissue in lung cancer. Notes on this clonotype: What it binds is not known. A read error may produce the germline difference seen at one junction end.

Study-level findings and limits: In normal lung, the top 100 clones were significantly more dominant than in tumor. Higher tumor TCR diversity was associated with shorter survival.

TCRbeta libraries were built with three rounds of nested PCR, modified from ARM-PCR. Via MiXCR, TCRdb re-called the multiplex PCR reads, giving one row per CDR3 protein. Of about 67,000 distinct CDR3 sequences listed, around three quarters are singletons. No cell sorting was done before RNA was extracted from the tissue. The normal lung tissue was taken more than 3 cm from the tumor edge. This CDR3 spans 17 amino acids. Germline CDR1 LGHNA, CDR2 YNFKEQ. The receptor was derived from a man aged 60 to 75 with non-small cell lung cancer. Sequencing was done on a sample of distant non-tumor lung tissue. The rearrangement uses TRBV4-2 and TRBJ1-1, with D unclear. The DNA for the CDR3 is TGTGCCAGCTGCCAAGAACCCCTTGGGTCTCTGGGCACTGAAGCTTTCTTT. This translates into CASCQEPLGSLGTEAFF.